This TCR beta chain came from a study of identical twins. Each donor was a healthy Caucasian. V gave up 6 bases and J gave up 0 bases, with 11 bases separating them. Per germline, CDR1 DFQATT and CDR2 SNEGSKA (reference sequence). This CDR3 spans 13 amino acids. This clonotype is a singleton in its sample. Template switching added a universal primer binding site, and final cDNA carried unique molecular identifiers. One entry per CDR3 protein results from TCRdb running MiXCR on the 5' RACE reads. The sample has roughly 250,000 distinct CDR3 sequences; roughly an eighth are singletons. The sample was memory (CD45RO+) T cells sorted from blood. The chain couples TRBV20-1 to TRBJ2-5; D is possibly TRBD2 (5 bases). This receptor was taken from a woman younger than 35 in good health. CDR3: CSAEGTDQETQYF. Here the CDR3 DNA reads TGCAGTGCCGAGGGTACAGACCAAGAGACCCAGTACTTC.